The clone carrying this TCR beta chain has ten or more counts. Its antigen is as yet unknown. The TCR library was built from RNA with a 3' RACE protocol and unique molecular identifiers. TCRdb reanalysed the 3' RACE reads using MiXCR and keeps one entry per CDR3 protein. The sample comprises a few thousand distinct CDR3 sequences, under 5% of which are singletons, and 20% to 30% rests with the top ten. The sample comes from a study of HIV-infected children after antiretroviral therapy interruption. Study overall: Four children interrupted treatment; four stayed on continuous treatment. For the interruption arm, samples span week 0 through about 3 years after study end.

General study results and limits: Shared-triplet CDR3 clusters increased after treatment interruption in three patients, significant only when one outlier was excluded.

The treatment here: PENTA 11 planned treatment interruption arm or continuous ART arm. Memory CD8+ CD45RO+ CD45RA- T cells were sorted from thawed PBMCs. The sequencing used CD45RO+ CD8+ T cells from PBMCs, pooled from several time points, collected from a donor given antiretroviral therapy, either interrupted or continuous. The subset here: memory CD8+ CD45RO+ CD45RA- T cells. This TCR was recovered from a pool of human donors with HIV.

DNA for the CDR3: TGTGCCAGCAGTTTGATCAAGGGCGGTTGGCAGTTCTTC. Translating gives CASSLIKGGWQFF. This chain connects TRBV27 to TRBJ2-1; D is unresolved. Germline V gene sequence: CDR1 MNHEY, CDR2 SMNVEV (reference sequence). The CDR3 is 13 residues long. The germline V and J ends were trimmed by 3 bases and 12 bases, with 15 bases remaining between them.